These 27 T cell receptor beta chains were all obtained from the same sample, sequenced in a study of regulatory T cells in long-lasting Graves disease. According to the study, TCR beta libraries were built with iRepertoire HTBI primers and CDR3-region Arm-PCR. TCRdb called the multiplex PCR reads again in MiXCR, with one record for every CDR3 protein. The sample contains approximately 400,000 distinct CDR3 sequences, roughly a quarter of which appear only once. This sample's time point: persistent/refractory GD, antithyroid drugs over 5 years with positive TRAb. Making the TCR library involved RNA that had been extracted from PBMCs. The source material was peripheral blood mononuclear cells (PBMCs), sampled when the disease was refractory, from a patient treated with antithyroid drugs. These receptors came from a female donor with Graves disease.

The chain joins TRBV7-9 to TRBJ1-2, with 9 bases matching TRBD1. The CDR3 consists of 14 residues. Unmatched junction bases numbered 9, after V lost 7 bases and J lost 6 bases. Germline values: CDR1 SEHNR, CDR2 FQNEAQ (reference sequence). The CDR3 reads CASTQTGGANGYTF. For the CDR3, the DNA is TGTGCCAGCACCCAAACAGGGGGCGCAAATGGCTACACCTTC.

A remark on this clonotype: This may be a read error, as it is one base from a much larger clone. The CDR3 region is CAWQAGVPGEQYF. CDR3 sequence (DNA): TGTGCCTGGCAAGCGGGAGTGCCGGGGGAGCAGTACTTC. The V call is TRBV30, the J call TRBJ2-7; TRBD2 matches 8 bases. This CDR3 region has 13 residues. Per germline, CDR1 GTSNPN and CDR2 SVGIG (reference sequence). Trimming at V came to 5 bases and at J to 7 bases, leaving 10 bases not matched to a gene.

The table lists this clonotype with many counts. The chain joins TRBV2 to TRBJ2-5; D ambiguous. There are 15 residues in the CDR3. Germline-derived CDR1 and CDR2 are SNHLY and FYNNEI. V lost 0 bases, J lost 1 base, and 9 bases lay in between. CDR3 nucleotides: TGTGCCAGCAGTGAAGCGCGTGGACCCCAAGAGACCCAGTACTTC. It translates to CASSEARGPQETQYF.

The chain employs TRBV6-1 and TRBJ1-1; D gene uncertain. V lost 6 bases and J 1 base, leaving 9 bases between the germline ends. The CDR3 is 13 residues long. Per germline, CDR1 MNHNS and CDR2 SASEGT. The CDR3, as DNA: TGTGCCAGCAGCCCTTTCAGGAACACTGAAGCTTTCTTT. Encoded protein: CASSPFRNTEAFF.

There are many counts of this clonotype. This chain connects TRBV2 to TRBJ1-6, with D perhaps TRBD1 (5 bases). The CDR3 runs to 15 residues. The germline gives CDR1 SNHLY, CDR2 FYNNEI. The V gene lost 4 bases and the J gene lost 7 bases, with 14 bases spanning the gap. CDR3 sequence reads: CASSAGPGRNSPLHF. Written as DNA, the CDR3 is TGTGCCAGCAGTGCGGGACCGGGCAGAAATTCACCCCTCCACTTT.

The gene calls are TRBV10-3 and TRBJ1-6; 10 positions match TRBD1. Germline V gives CDR1 ENHRY, CDR2 SYGVKD. The V and J ends lost 6 bases and 8 bases, in that order; junction bases with no gene match: 4. The CDR3 sequence is 14 residues long. For the CDR3, the DNA is TGTGCCATCAGGGGGACAGGGGAACATTCACCCCTCCACTTT. It is translated as CAIRGTGEHSPLHF.

This clonotype has a count of ten or more. V usage is TRBV28 and J usage is TRBJ1-5; D gene ambiguous. The CDR3 runs 13 residues. The germline CDR1 and CDR2 sequences are MDHEN and SYDVKM. Trimming removed 1 base at V and 6 bases at J, with 7 bases between. The CDR3 sequence: CASSLFSGQPQHF. In DNA, the CDR3 is TGTGCCAGCAGTTTATTTTCCGGTCAGCCCCAGCATTTT.

This clonotype has at least ten counts. The V and J genes are TRBV12-3 or TRBV12-4 and TRBJ1-4, with D possibly matching TRBD1 (6 bases). V lost 6 bases, J lost 12 bases, and 14 bases lay in between. The CDR3 is 12 residues long. The CDR3 here is CASSYDRTELFF. The CDR3 coding sequence is TGTGCCAGCAGCTATGACAGGACGGAACTGTTTTTT.

This clonotype occurred many times. The rearrangement uses TRBV10-3 and TRBJ1-4, with unresolved D. CDR1 is ENHRY, CDR2 SYGVKD, per germline. V was clipped by 6 bases and J by 4 bases, with 9 bases between them. This CDR3 has 13 residues. The CDR3 reads CAIRQRGNEKLFF. The CDR3 coding sequence is TGTGCCATCAGACAGCGGGGTAATGAAAAACTGTTTTTT.

The V and J genes are TRBV6-1 and TRBJ1-6; the match to TRBD1 covers 7 bases. The length of the CDR3 is 18 residues. The trim removed 6 bases at V and 1 base at J, leaving 12 bases unmatched. Germline CDR1 reads MNHNS; CDR2 reads SASEGT. The CDR3 loop reads CASSNPPRQGSYNSPLHF. In DNA, the CDR3 is TGTGCCAGCAGCAACCCCCCCCGACAGGGTTCCTATAATTCACCCCTCCACTTT.

The CDR3 DNA reads TGCAGTGCTACCGCGGGCCCCCCAGGCACCGGGGAGCTGTTTTTT. This sequence encodes CSATAGPPGTGELFF. The V and J genes are TRBV20-1 and TRBJ2-2; D may be TRBD2 (5 bases). CDR3 length equals 15 residues. The V end lost 4 bases, the J end lost 4 bases, and 16 bases lay between the germline ends. Looked up from germline, CDR1 is DFQATT and CDR2 is SNEGSKA (reference sequence).

There are many counts of this clonotype. V gene TRBV2 combines with J gene TRBJ1-6; D is unresolved. The length of the CDR3 is 14 residues. Germline V gene lookup returns CDR1 SNHLY and CDR2 FYNNEI. The V gene lost 6 bases and the J gene lost 4 bases, with 10 bases spanning the gap. The CDR3 DNA reads TGTGCCAGCAGCCAGCAAAGTTATAATTCACCCCTCCACTTT. Amino acids: CASSQQSYNSPLHF.

V usage is TRBV7-2 and J usage is TRBJ1-2; D is perhaps TRBD1 (5 bases). CDR3 length: 14 amino acids. V was cut by 5 bases and J by 3 bases, with 13 bases left in between. Germline V gene data show CDR1 as SGHTA and CDR2 as FQGNSA. The CDR3 protein is CASSRLQGYYGYTF. In DNA form, the CDR3 reads TGTGCCAGCAGCCGTCTGCAGGGTTACTATGGCTACACCTTC.

The chain recombines TRBV27 with TRBJ1-5, with no clear D. This CDR3 comprises 14 residues. V was pared by 5 bases and J by 3 bases, with 11 bases between. CDR1 and CDR2 (germline): MNHEY, SMNVEV (reference sequence). CDR3 sequence reads: CASSMGKYNQPQHF. The CDR3 nucleotides are TGTGCCAGCAGTATGGGGAAATACAATCAGCCCCAGCATTTT.

The sample holds a few counts of this clonotype. The V gene is TRBV5-1, the J gene TRBJ2-7; D call uncertain. Trimming took 0 bases from V and 3 from J, leaving 13 bases between them. This CDR3 is 15 amino acids long. CDR1 and CDR2 (germline): SGHRS, YFSETQ. CDR3 sequence: CASSLGSHPNYEQYF. The CDR3 DNA sequence: TGCGCCAGCAGCTTGGGTTCCCATCCAAACTACGAGCAGTACTTC.

This clonotype turned up a few times. The genes are TRBV6-9 and TRBJ2-5; D gene unclear. The CDR3 extends over 17 amino acids. V was trimmed by 4 bases and J by 5 bases, leaving 23 bases between them. The germline gives CDR1 MNHGY, CDR2 SVAAGI. The CDR3 region has the DNA TGTGCCAGCAGTTTCGTCGATATGGACCCCCGAATGGAGACCCAGTACTTC. Encoded protein: CASSFVDMDPRMETQYF.

This clonotype was observed at least ten times. This chain joins TRBV2 and TRBJ2-5; no reliable D call. Trimming took 3 bases from V and 2 from J, leaving 4 bases between them. This CDR3 spans 12 amino acids. Germline V gives CDR1 SNHLY, CDR2 FYNNEI. CDR3 in amino acids: CASSETQETQYF. The CDR3 DNA is TGTGCCAGCAGTGAGACACAAGAGACCCAGTACTTC.

This clonotype was observed many times. This rearrangement joins TRBV28 to TRBJ1-1; D is possibly TRBD1 (5 bases). V lost 7 bases and J lost 5, with 14 bases in between. The CDR3 has 13 residues. Germline V CDR1 and CDR2: MDHEN, SYDVKM. The CDR3 is CASNGGDGTEAFF. The CDR3 DNA reads TGTGCCAGCAACGGGGGAGACGGAACTGAAGCTTTCTTT.

This clonotype came up many times. V and J are TRBV30 and TRBJ1-1; the D is unclear. V dropped 5 bases and J dropped 8 bases, with 15 bases sitting between them. This CDR3 has 12 residues. Germline V gene lookup returns CDR1 GTSNPN and CDR2 SVGIG (reference sequence). The DNA for the CDR3 is TGTGCCTGGGAACGGGCCCAGAGGGAAGCTTTCTTT. It yields the protein CAWERAQREAFF.

This clonotype was picked up a small number of times. J is TRBJ2-7 and V is TRBV20-1; possibly TRBD1 for D (7 bases). The CDR3 spans 14 residues. V lost 7 bases and J 2 bases, leaving 18 bases between the germline ends. From germline, CDR1 is DFQATT and CDR2 SNEGSKA (reference sequence). The CDR3, as DNA: TGCAGTGTTAAAGGGGCCAGGGGGGCCTACGAGCAGTACTTC. Translated, it gives CSVKGARGAYEQYF.

This chain joins TRBV20-1 and TRBJ2-7; a possible D gene is TRBD1 (6 bases). This CDR3 has 12 residues. Deletions cut 5 bases from V and 3 bases from J, with 11 bases between. Germline lookup yields CDR1 DFQATT and CDR2 SNEGSKA (reference sequence). The CDR3 loop reads CSAVTDSYEQYF. The CDR3 DNA sequence: TGCAGTGCTGTAACGGACAGCTACGAGCAGTACTTC.

This clonotype was picked up many times. The CDR3 DNA sequence: TGTGCCAGCAGTTATGGGCAGACCCAAGAGACCCAGTACTTC. This translates into CASSYGQTQETQYF. The chain employs TRBV6-5 and TRBJ2-5; the D is unclear. The V end was cut by 3 bases, the J end by 1 base, with 9 bases between. The CDR3 is 14 amino acids. The germline V gene has CDR1 MNHEY and CDR2 SVGAGI.

The chain uses TRBV12-3 or TRBV12-4 and TRBJ1-5; D is ambiguous. Trimming pared 1 base from V and 4 bases from J, leaving 11 bases between. The CDR3 consists of 15 residues. The CDR3 DNA reads as TGTGCCAGCAGTTTAGAATTCGCTACTAATCAGCCCCAGCATTTT. Protein sequence: CASSLEFATNQPQHF.

The chain joins TRBV19 to TRBJ1-2; 10 positions agree with TRBD1. This CDR3 is 18 amino acids long. The J segment lost 8 bases and the V segment lost 7 bases, leaving 22 bases of the junction unmatched. The germline CDR1 and CDR2 sequences are LNHDA and SQIVND (reference sequence). As DNA, the CDR3 is TGTGCCAGTATCTCATACTCTACCGGACAGGGGGGAGGAGGCGGCTACACCTTC. Its protein product is CASISYSTGQGGGGGYTF.

The rearrangement uses TRBV2 and TRBJ1-1, with no clear D. V shed 7 bases and J shed 0 bases, with 15 bases lying between them. There are 15 residues in the CDR3. CDR1 is SNHLY, CDR2 FYNNEI, per germline. This CDR3 is CASTGRPWLNTEAFF. The CDR3 region has the DNA TGTGCCAGCACCGGACGTCCCTGGTTGAACACTGAAGCTTTCTTT.

The sample holds many counts of this clonotype. The chain carries TRBV12-3 or TRBV12-4 and TRBJ2-7; 7 nucleotides match TRBD1. The CDR3 covers 14 residues. V shed 5 bases and J 4 bases; nucleotides not matched to a gene: 8. The CDR3 spells CASSARDRIYEQYF. The CDR3 DNA follows: TGTGCCAGCAGTGCCAGGGACAGAATTTACGAGCAGTACTTC.

The CDR3 region has the DNA TGTGCCAGCAGCCCTAGCGTTAACACCGGGGAGCTGTTTTTT. It is translated as CASSPSVNTGELFF. The chain carries TRBV13 and TRBJ2-2, with a tentative D call TRBD2 (6 bases). Germline-derived CDR1 and CDR2 are PRHDT and FYEKMQ (reference sequence). The CDR3 totals 14 residues. The V end was cut by 5 bases, the J end by 2 bases, with 9 bases between.